Reported below is one T cell receptor beta chain. Germline trimming cut 5 bases from V and 3 bases from J; bases unmatched to any gene: 9. Germline V lookup: CDR1 SSHAT, CDR2 FNYEAQ (reference sequence). CDR3 length equals 17 residues. This sample was included in a study of CD8 T cells in Susac syndrome. It was with random hexamers that roughly 0.45 to 1 ug RNA was reverse transcribed. MiXCR, applied by TCRdb to the immunoSEQ multiplex PCR reads, yields one record per CDR3 protein. The data show approximately 130,000 distinct CDR3 sequences, around 90% seen once. The clonotype comes from a human donor with multiple sclerosis. Sequenced input: CD8+ T cells from PBMCs. The chain employs TRBV7-7 and TRBJ2-5; TRBD2 agrees at 13 bases. Here the CDR3 reads CASSPGLAGVGKETQYF. In DNA, the CDR3 is TGTGCCAGCAGCCCCGGACTAGCGGGAGTCGGGAAAGAGACCCAGTACTTC. Based on the CDR3 plus reference TRBV7-7 and TRBJ2-5, the full variable domain is GAGVSQSPRYKVTKRGQDVTLRCDPISSHATLYWYQQALGQGPEFLTYFNYEAQPDKSGLPSDRFSAERPEGSISTLTIQRTEQRDSAMYRCASSPGLAGVGKETQYFGPGTRLLVL.